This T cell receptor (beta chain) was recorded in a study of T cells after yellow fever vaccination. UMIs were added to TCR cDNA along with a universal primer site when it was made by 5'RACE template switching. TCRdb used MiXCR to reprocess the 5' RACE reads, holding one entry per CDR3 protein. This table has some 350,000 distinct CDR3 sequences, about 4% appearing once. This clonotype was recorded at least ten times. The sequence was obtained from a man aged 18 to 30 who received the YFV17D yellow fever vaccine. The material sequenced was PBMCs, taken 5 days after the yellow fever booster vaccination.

The CDR3 region is CASSSLGTGAAETQYF. The CDR3 DNA reads as TGTGCCAGCAGCTCCCTAGGGACAGGGGCGGCGGAGACCCAGTACTTC. The V and J genes are TRBV5-5 and TRBJ2-5; 10 positions match TRBD1. The CDR3 extends over 16 amino acids. Trimming removed 3 bases from V and 5 bases from J; junction bases left unmatched: 10. Germline V lookup: CDR1 SGHKS, CDR2 YYEKEE (reference sequence).